This T cell receptor beta chain was observed in a study of neoadjuvant anti-PD-1 for oral cavity cancer. The overall study: Before surgery, most patients got three to four biweekly 3 mg/kg nivolumab doses.

Noted time point: after neoadjuvant nivolumab, at surgical resection. Cohort: HPV-negative, locally advanced oral cavity squamous cell carcinoma patients. CDR3 length equals 17 residues. J was trimmed by 2 bases and V by 5 bases; bases with no gene match: 11. Looked up from germline, CDR1 is SGHTA and CDR2 is FQGNSA. Sequenced by immunoSEQ multiplex PCR; TCRdb stores in-frame clones only, minus some. The data show roughly 32,000 clones, with just under 80% seen just once and nearly 3.5% held by the top ten. The TCR originated in a person between 35 and 79 years old with oral cavity squamous cell carcinoma. V and J are TRBV7-2 and TRBJ1-5; 8 bases agree with TRBD1. Here the sequenced sample was PBMCs, taken after nivolumab (anti-PD-1) treatment. In DNA form, the CDR3 reads TGTGCCAGCAGCCGTGAGCTTGGGACAGGAGGCAATCAGCCCCAGCATTTT. Translation: CASSRELGTGGNQPQHF.